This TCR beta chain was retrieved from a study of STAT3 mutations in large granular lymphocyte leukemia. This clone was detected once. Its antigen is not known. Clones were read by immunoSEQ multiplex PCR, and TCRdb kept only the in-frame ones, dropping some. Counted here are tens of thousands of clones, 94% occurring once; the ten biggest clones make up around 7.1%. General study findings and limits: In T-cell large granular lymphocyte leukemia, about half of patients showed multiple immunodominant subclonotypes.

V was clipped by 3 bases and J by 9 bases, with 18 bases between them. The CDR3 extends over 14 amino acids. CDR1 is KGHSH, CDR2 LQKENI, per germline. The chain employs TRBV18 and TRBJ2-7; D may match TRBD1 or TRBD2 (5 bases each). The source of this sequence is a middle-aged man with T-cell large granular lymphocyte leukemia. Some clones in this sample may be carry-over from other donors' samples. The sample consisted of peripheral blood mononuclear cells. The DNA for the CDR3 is TGTGCCAGCTCACCCACCGAGGGGTCCGCCCGGCAGTACTTC. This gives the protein CASSPTEGSARQYF.